The 4 T cell receptor beta chains below were found in one sample sequenced in a study of CD8+CD57+ T cells in acquired aplastic anemia. Investigators profiled TCR beta VDJ and CDR3 from genomic DNA template. Each CDR3 protein is one row after TCRdb ran MiXCR on the reads. This repertoire shows 300,000 or so distinct CDR3 sequences, about 56% found once; its top ten account for roughly 8%. The sequenced sample consisted of sorted CD4+, CD8+, or CD8+CD57+ T cells (not recorded which) from PBMCs. Receptors originate from a human donor with severe aplastic anemia or a healthy control (not recorded which).

V is TRBV20-1 and J is TRBJ2-3; D is uncertain. Germline CDR1 is DFQATT and CDR2 is SNEGSKA (reference sequence). The CDR3 sequence is 11 residues long. With 0 bases removed from V and 14 bases from J, the gap between germline ends came to 12 bases. This CDR3 reads CSAREGSLPYF. CDR3 DNA sequence: TGCAGTGCTAGAGAGGGTAGCCTGCCGTATTTT.

This rearrangement joins TRBV7-2 to TRBJ2-7; tentative D call: TRBD2 (5 bases). CDR3 length: 13 residues. CDR1 SGHTA and CDR2 FQGNSA come from the germline V gene. Trimming pared 1 base from V and 5 bases from J, leaving 9 bases between. DNA for the CDR3: TGTGCCAGCAGCTTAGAATGGACTCACGAGCAGTACTTC. Translation: CASSLEWTHEQYF.

The V call is TRBV5-1, the J call TRBJ1-1; 8 positions match TRBD1. CDR3 length: 14 amino acids. Trimming took 5 bases from V and 1 from J; bases not matched to a gene: 4. Germline V lookup: CDR1 SGHRS, CDR2 YFSETQ. CDR3 sequence (DNA): TGCGCCAGCAGGAGGACAGGGCAGAACACTGAAGCTTTCTTT. It translates to CASRRTGQNTEAFF.

This chain joins TRBV9 and TRBJ1-2; 9 bases are a match to TRBD1. This CDR3 contains 17 residues. V dropped 0 bases and J dropped 3; count of bases not matched to a gene: 9. Germline CDR1 is SGDLS and CDR2 is YYNGEE. The CDR3 region has the DNA TGTGCCAGCAGCGTAGTCCCACACACAGGGGGCGACTATGGCTACACCTTC. This encodes CASSVVPHTGGDYGYTF.